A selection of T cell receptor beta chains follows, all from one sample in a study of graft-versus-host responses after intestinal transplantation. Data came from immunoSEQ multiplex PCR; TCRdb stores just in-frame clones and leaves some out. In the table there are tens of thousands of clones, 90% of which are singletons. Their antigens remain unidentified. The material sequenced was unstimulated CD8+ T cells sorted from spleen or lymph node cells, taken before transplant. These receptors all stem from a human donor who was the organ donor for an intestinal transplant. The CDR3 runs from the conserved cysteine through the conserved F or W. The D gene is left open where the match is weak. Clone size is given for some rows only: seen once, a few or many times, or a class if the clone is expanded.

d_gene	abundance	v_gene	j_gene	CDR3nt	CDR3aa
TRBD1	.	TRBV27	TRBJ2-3	TGTGCCAGCAGTCCCGGGACAGGGGGCCTCAATACGCAGTATTTT	CASSPGTGGLNTQYF
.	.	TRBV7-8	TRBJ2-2	TGTGCCAGCAGCTTCCGGAAGACTTCTTCTACGAACACCGGGGAGCTGTTTTTT	CASSFRKTSSTNTGELFF
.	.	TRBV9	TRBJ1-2	TGTGCCAGCAGTGATCTACAGACAGATTACTATGGCTACACCTTC	CASSDLQTDYYGYTF
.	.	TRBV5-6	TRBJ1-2	TGTGCCAGCAGACCCGGAGGTAACTATGGCTACACCTTC	CASRPGGNYGYTF
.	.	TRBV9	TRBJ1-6	TGTGCCAGCAGCACATGGAGGAGGGTAAGGATCAATTCACCCCTCCACTTT	CASSTWRRVRINSPLHF
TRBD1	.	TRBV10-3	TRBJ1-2	TGTGCCATCAGTGAGTCCCAGGGACAGCTATCTCTCTATGGCTACACCTTC	CAISESQGQLSLYGYTF
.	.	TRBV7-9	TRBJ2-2	TGTGCCAGCAGCTCCTCACAAATCCTGGAGGGATTACACACCGGGGAGCTGTTTTTT	CASSSSQILEGLHTGELFF
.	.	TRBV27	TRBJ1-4	TGTGCCAGCAGTCCAAGGCCGCTAGGTGAAAAACTGTTTTTT	CASSPRPLGEKLFF
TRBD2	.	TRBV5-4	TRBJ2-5	TGTGCCAGCAGCCTCGCGGGGGGGGAGACCCAGTACTTC	CASSLAGGETQYF
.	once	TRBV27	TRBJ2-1	TGTGCCAGCAGTTTGGGCGCCTCGGAGCAGTTCTTC	CASSLGASEQFF
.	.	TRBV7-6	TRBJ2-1	TGTGCCAGCAGCTTAGCCGGGTTAGGCGGGGACAATGAGCAGTTCTTC	CASSLAGLGGDNEQFF
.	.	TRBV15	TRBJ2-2	TGTGCCACCACGGCAAGGACTCTGAACACCGGGGAGCTGTTTTTT	CATTARTLNTGELFF
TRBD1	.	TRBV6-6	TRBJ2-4	TGTGCCAGCAGTTACTCAGGACAGGAAAACATTCAGTACTTC	CASSYSGQENIQYF
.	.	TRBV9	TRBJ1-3	TGTGCCAGCAGCGTAGAGGGGGACGGTAGCTCTGGAAACACCATATATTTT	CASSVEGDGSSGNTIYF
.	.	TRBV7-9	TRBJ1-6	TGTGCCAGCAGCCGAACAGGGACGAGCTCCTATAATTCACCCCTCCACTTT	CASSRTGTSSYNSPLHF
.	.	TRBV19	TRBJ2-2	TGTGCCAGTAGTATAGATAACGGGGAGCTGTTTTTT	CASSIDNGELFF
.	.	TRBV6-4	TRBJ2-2	TGTGCCAGCAGTGAGTCAGGGGCGGACACCGGGGAGCTGTTTTTT	CASSESGADTGELFF
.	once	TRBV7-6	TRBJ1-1	TGTGCCAGCAGCTTAAATGACGAGATGGAGGAAACTGAAGCTTTCTTT	CASSLNDEMEETEAFF
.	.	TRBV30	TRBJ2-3	TGTGCCTGGAGCCCATCCGTTGACACTAGCACAGATACGCAGTATTTT	CAWSPSVDTSTDTQYF
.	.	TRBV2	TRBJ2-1	TGTGCCAGCATGCGGGTCACGTACAATGAGCAGTTCTTC	CASMRVTYNEQFF
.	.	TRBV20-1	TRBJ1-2	TGCAGTCCTCCCTTATATGGCTACACCTTC	CSPPLYGYTF
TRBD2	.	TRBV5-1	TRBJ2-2	TGCGCCAGCAGCTCTGGACTAGCGTCCCCTCCGAACACCGGGGAGCTGTTTTTT	CASSSGLASPPNTGELFF